This TCR beta chain was found in a study of tumour-infiltrating T cells in Burkitt lymphoma. Study overall: Repertoire clonality predicted overall and progression-free survival.

CDR3 length equals 14 residues. Germline V gives CDR1 SNHLY, CDR2 FYNNEI. This clone occurred a few times. The junction differs from germline at one of its ends, possibly a read error. Using immunoSEQ multiplex PCR, the repertoire was profiled, and TCRdb retains in-frame clones only, with some absent. The repertoire consists of around 6,300 clones, with over 9% occurring once and the leading ten covering approximately 2.4%. Sequenced sample: tumor tissue. The sequence was obtained from a human donor with diffuse large B-cell lymphoma. The chain is built from TRBV2 and TRBJ2-5; D is uncertain. In nucleotides, the CDR3 is TGTGTCAGCACCCCCACACAGCCACAAGAGACCCAGTACTTC. Translated, it gives CVSTPTQPQETQYF.